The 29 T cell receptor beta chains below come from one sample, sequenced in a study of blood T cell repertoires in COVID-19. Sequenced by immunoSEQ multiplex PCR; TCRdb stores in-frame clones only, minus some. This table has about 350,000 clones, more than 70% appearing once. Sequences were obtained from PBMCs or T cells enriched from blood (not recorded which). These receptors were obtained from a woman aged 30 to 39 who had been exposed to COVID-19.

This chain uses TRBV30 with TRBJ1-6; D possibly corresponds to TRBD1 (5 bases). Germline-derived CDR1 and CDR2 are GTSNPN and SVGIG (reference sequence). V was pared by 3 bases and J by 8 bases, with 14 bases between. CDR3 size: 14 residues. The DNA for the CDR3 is TGTGCCTGGAGCGTACCGGGGGGGGATTCACCCCTCCACTTT. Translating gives CAWSVPGGDSPLHF.

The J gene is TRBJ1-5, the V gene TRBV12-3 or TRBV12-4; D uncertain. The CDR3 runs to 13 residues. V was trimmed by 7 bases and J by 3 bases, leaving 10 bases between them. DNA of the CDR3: TGTGCCAGCACCAGACTTATCAATCAGCCCCAGCATTTT. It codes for CASTRLINQPQHF.

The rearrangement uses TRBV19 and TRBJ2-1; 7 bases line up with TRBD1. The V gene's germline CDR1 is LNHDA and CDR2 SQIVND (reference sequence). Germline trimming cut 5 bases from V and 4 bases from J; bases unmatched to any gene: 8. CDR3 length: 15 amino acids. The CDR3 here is CASSPPGQSYNEQFF. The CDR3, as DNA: TGTGCCAGTAGTCCCCCGGGACAGTCTTACAATGAGCAGTTCTTC.

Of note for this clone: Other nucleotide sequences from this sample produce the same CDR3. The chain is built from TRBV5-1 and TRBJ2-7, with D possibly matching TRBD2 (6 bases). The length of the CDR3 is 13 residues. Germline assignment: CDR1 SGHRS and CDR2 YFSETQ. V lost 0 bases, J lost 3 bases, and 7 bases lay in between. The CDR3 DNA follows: TGCGCCAGCAGCTTGGCCGGGAGCTACGAGCAGTACTTC. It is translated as CASSLAGSYEQYF.

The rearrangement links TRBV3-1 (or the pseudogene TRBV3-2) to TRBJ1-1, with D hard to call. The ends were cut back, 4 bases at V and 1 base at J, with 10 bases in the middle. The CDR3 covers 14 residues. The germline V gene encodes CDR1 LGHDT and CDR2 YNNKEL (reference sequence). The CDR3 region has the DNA TGTGCCAGCAGCCCCCTCACAGAGAACACTGAAGCTTTCTTT. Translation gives CASSPLTENTEAFF.

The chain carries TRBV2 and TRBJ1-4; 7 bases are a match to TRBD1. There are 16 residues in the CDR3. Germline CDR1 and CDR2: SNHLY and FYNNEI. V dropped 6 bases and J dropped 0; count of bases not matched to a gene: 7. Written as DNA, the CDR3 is TGTGCCAGCAGGGAGGGACAGATTGCAACTAATGAAAAACTGTTTTTT. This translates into CASREGQIATNEKLFF.

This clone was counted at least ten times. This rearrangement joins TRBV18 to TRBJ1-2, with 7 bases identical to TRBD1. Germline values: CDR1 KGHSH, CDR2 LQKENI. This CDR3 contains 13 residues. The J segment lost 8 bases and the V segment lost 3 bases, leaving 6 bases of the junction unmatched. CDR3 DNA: TGTGCCAGCTCACCGGAGGGGGCGGAAGGCTACACCTTC. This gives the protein CASSPEGAEGYTF.

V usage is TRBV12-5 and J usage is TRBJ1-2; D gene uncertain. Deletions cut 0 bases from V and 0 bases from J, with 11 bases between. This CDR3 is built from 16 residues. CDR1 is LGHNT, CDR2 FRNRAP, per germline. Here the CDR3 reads CASGLVLGGPNYGYTF. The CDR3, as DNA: TGTGCTAGTGGTTTGGTACTGGGTGGGCCTAACTATGGCTACACCTTC.

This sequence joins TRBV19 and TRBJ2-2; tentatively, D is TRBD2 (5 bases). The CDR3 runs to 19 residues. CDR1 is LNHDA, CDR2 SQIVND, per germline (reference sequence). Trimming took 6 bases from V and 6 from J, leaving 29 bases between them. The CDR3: CASSSPSAPSIGKAGELFF. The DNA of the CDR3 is TGTGCCAGTAGCAGTCCCTCCGCCCCTAGTATCGGGAAAGCCGGGGAGCTGTTTTTT.

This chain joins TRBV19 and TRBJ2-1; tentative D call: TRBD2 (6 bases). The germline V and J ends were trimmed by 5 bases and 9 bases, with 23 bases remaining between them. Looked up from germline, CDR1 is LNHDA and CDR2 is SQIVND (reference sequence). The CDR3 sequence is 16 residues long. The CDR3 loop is CASSAHEGLTSGEQFF. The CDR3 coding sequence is TGTGCCAGTAGTGCCCACGAGGGACTGACAAGCGGTGAGCAGTTCTTC.

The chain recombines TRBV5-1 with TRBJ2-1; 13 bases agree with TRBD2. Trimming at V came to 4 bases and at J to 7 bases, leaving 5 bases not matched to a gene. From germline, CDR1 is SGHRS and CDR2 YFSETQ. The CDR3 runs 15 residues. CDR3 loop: CASSQLAGGPNEQFF. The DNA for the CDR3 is TGCGCCAGCAGCCAACTAGCGGGAGGGCCGAATGAGCAGTTCTTC.

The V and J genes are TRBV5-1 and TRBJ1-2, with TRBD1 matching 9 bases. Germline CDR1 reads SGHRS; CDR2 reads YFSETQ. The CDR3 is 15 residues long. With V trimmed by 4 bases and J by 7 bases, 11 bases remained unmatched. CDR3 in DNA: TGCGCCAGCAGCCCGGCGGGACAGGGTGTCGGTGGCTACACCTTC. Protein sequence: CASSPAGQGVGGYTF.

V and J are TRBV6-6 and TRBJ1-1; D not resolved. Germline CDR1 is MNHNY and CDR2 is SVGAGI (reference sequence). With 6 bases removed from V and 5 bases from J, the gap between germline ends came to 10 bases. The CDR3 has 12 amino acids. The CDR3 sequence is CASSSRGTEAFF. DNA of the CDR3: TGTGCCAGCAGCTCCCGAGGGACTGAAGCTTTCTTT.

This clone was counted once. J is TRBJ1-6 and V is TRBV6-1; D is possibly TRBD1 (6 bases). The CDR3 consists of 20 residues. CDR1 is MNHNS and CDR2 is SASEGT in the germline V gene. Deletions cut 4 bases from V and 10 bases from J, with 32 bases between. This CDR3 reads CASSASQGGFGGLLRSPLHF. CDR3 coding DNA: TGTGCCAGCAGTGCTTCTCAGGGCGGATTCGGGGGGCTTTTAAGATCACCCCTCCACTTT.

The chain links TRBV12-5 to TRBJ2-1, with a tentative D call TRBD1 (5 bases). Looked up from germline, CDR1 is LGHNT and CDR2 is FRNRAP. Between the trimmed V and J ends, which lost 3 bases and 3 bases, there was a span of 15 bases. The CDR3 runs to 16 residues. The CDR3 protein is CASGLEVGRNYNEQFF. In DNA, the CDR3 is TGTGCTAGTGGTTTAGAGGTGGGGCGGAACTACAATGAGCAGTTCTTC.

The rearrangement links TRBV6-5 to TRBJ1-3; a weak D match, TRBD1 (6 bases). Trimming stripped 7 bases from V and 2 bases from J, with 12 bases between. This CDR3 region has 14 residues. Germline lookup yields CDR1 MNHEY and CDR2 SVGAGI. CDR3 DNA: TGTGCCAGCACCCCGACAGGAACTGGAAACACCATATATTTT. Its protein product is CASTPTGTGNTIYF.

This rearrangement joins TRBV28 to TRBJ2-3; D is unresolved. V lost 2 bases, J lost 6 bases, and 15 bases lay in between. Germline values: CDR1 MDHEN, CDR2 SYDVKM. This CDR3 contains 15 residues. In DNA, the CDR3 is TGTGCCAGCAGTTTAAGCCAAATAGTCCCGGATACGCAGTATTTT. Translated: CASSLSQIVPDTQYF.

The CDR3 reads CASSLAGTDYNEQFF. In nucleotides, the CDR3 is TGCGCCAGCAGCTTGGCTGGGACAGACTACAATGAGCAGTTCTTC. This chain connects TRBV5-1 to TRBJ2-1; the match to TRBD1 covers 7 bases. Germline loops: CDR1 SGHRS, CDR2 YFSETQ. This CDR3 spans 15 amino acids. The V gene end was trimmed by 0 bases and the J gene end by 3 bases; junction bases not matched to a gene: 3.

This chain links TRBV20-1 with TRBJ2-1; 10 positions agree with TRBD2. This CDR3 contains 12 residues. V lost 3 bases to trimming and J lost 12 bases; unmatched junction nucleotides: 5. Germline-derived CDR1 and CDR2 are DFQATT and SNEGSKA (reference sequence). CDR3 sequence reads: CSASASGSLQFF. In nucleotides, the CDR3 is TGCAGTGCTAGTGCTAGCGGGAGTCTGCAGTTCTTC.

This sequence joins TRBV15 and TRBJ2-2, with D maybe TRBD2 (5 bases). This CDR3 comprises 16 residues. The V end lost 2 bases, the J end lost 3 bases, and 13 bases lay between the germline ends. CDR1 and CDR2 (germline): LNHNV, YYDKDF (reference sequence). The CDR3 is CATSRKPRADTGELFF. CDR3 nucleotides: TGTGCCACCAGCAGAAAACCGCGGGCGGACACCGGGGAGCTGTTTTTT.

The CDR3 nucleotides read TGTGCCAGCAGCCAACCCGTACGAGGGCGTAAGCAGTTCTTC. Its protein is CASSQPVRGRKQFF. The chain links TRBV3-1 (or the pseudogene TRBV3-2) to TRBJ2-1, with D tentatively TRBD2 (5 bases). The ends were cut back, 2 bases at V and 11 bases at J, with 16 bases in the middle. Germline CDR1 and CDR2: LGHDT and YNNKEL (reference sequence). The CDR3 totals 14 residues.

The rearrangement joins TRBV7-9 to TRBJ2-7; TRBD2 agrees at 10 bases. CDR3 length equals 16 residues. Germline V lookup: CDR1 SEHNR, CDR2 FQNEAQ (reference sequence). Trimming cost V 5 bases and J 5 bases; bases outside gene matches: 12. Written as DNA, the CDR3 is TGTGCCAGCAGCCCTAGGCCTAGCGGGAGCAAGGACGAGCAGTACTTC. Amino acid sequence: CASSPRPSGSKDEQYF.

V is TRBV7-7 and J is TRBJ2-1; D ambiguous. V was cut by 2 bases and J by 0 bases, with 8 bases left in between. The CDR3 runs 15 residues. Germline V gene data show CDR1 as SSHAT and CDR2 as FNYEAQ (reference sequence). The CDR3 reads CASSLNSGSYNEQFF. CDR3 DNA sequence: TGTGCCAGCAGCTTAAACTCCGGCTCCTACAATGAGCAGTTCTTC.

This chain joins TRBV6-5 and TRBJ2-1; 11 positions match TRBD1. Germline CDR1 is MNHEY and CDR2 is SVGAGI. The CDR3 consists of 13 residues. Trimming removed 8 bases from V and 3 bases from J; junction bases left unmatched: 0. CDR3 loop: CASGTGGYNEQFF. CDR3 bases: TGTGCCAGCGGGACAGGGGGCTACAATGAGCAGTTCTTC.

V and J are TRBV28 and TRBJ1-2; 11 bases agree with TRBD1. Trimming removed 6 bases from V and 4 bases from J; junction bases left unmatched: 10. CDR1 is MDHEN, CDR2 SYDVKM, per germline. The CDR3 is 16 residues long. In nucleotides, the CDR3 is TGTGCCAGCAGCCCCGGGACAGGGGGTTCTATCTATGGCTACACCTTC. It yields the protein CASSPGTGGSIYGYTF.

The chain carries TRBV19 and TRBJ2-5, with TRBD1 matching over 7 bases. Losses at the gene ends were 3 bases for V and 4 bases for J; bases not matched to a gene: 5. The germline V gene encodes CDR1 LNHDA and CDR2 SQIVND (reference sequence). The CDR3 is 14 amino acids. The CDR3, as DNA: TGTGCCAGTAGTATCGGGACAGTGGGAGAGACCCAGTACTTC. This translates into CASSIGTVGETQYF. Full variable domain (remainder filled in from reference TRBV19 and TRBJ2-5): DGGITQSPKYLFRKEGQNVTLSCEQNLNHDAMYWYRQDPGQGLRLIYYSQIVNDFQKGDIAEGYSVSREKKESFPLTVTSAQKNPTAFYLCASSIGTVGETQYFGPGTRLLVL.

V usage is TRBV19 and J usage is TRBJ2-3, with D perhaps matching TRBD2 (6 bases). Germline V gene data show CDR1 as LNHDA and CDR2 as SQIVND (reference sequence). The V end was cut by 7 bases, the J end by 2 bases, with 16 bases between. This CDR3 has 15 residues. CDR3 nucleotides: TGTGCCAGTAATAACTTCGGCGGGAACACAGATACGCAGTATTTT. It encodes CASNNFGGNTDTQYF.

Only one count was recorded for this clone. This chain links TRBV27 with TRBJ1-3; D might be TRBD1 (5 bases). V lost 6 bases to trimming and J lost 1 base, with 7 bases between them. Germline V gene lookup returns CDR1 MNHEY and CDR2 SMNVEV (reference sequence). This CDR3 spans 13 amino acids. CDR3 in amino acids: CASSPGSGNTIYF. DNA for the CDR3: TGTGCCAGCAGCCCAGGGTCTGGAAACACCATATATTTT.

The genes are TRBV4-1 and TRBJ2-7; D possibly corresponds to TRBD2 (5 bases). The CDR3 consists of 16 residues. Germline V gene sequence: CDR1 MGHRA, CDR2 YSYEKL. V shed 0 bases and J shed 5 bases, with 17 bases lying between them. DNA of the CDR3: TGCGCCAGCAGCCAAGACGGACTTAGACTGGGAGACGAGCAGTACTTC. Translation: CASSQDGLRLGDEQYF.